The rows below give T cell receptor beta chains drawn from one sample of a study of blood T cell repertoires in COVID-19. The table came from immunoSEQ multiplex PCR; TCRdb's copy has only in-frame clones and leaves some out. Found here are 70,000 to 95,000 clones, approximately 86% of them singletons; the top ten hold 12%. Sequencing input: peripheral blood. Receptors were obtained from a woman aged 65 to 85 with active or convalescent COVID-19. Each CDR3 is given with its conserved first and last residue. D genes are given only for firm matches. Not every row has a clone size; where given, it reads once, few, many or a size class.

>TRBV18|TRBD1|TRBJ1-2|few
TGTGCCAGCTCACCACTTTTACAGGGGGCGGAGGGCTACACCTTC
CASSPLLQGAEGYTF
>TRBV5-4|TRBD2|TRBJ2-3|.
TGTGCCAGCAGCCCTAGCGGGGGGCAGCCAGATACGCAGTATTTT
CASSPSGGQPDTQYF
>TRBV6-5|TRBD1|TRBJ1-4|once
TGTGCCAGCAGTTGGGACAGGGGAAACGAAAAACTGTTTTTT
CASSWDRGNEKLFF
>TRBV11-3|TRBD2|TRBJ2-5|few
TGTGCCAGCAGCACGGGGGGGCAGACCCAGTACTTC
CASSTGGQTQYF
>TRBV2|TRBD1|TRBJ2-7|once
TGTGCCAGCACTAACTCCCAGGGGGCAAGGGGCGAGCAGTACTTC
CASTNSQGARGEQYF
>TRBV5-1|.|TRBJ1-1|.
TGCGCCAGCAGCTTGGAGAGGTTGTACACTGAAGCTTTCTTT
CASSLERLYTEAFF
>TRBV7-2|TRBD1|TRBJ1-1|.
TGTGCCAGCAGCCTAAGAGCAGGGACAGGGGTGCTGAACACTGAAGCTTTCTTT
CASSLRAGTGVLNTEAFF
>TRBV12-3/TRBV12-4|TRBD2|TRBJ2-1|.
TGTGCCAGCAGTCAGGGACTAGTGCAGTTCTTC
CASSQGLVQFF
>TRBV7-8|.|TRBJ2-7|few
TGTGCCAGCAGCTTATTCGCCGGGACAAATACCTACGAGCAGTACTTC
CASSLFAGTNTYEQYF
>TRBV7-2|.|TRBJ1-1|.
TGTGCCAGCAGCTTCGACAGCCCACGTCCTGCTTTCTTT
CASSFDSPRPAFF
>TRBV3-1/TRBV3-2|.|TRBJ2-1|.
TGTGCCAGCAGCCAAGAGAGGACAGCAACCCTGGTAATGCAGTTCTTC
CASSQERTATLVMQFF
>TRBV18|.|TRBJ1-1|.
TGTGCCAGCTCACCACCACATCCGAACACTGAAGCTTTCTTT
CASSPPHPNTEAFF
>TRBV6-2/TRBV6-3|.|TRBJ2-4|.
TGTGCCAGCAGCCCCCGGAGCGCCAAAAACATTCAGTACTTC
CASSPRSAKNIQYF
>TRBV28|.|TRBJ2-3|.
TGTGCCAGCAGTTTACTCGCGGGGCCAGATACGCAGTATTTT
CASSLLAGPDTQYF
>TRBV2|.|TRBJ2-3|.
TGTGCCAGCAGTGTCAGGGGCAAAGCAGATACGCAGTATTTT
CASSVRGKADTQYF
>TRBV7-8|.|TRBJ1-1|.
TGTGCCAGCAGCTTAGTACGGGGAATCACTGAAGCTTTCTTT
CASSLVRGITEAFF
>TRBV4-2|.|TRBJ1-1|.
TGTGCCAGCAGCCAAGAAATCCGGCAGGGGAGAGCTGAAGCTTTCTTT
CASSQEIRQGRAEAFF
>TRBV6-6|TRBD1|TRBJ2-5|.
TGTGCCAGCAGTTACTCAGGGGGCAGGACAGAGACCCAGTACTTC
CASSYSGGRTETQYF
>TRBV28|.|TRBJ1-5|.
TGTGCCAGCGCTCCACCAGGGGCCTCCGTCAATCAGCCCCAGCATTTT
CASAPPGASVNQPQHF
>TRBV7-2|TRBD1|TRBJ2-4|.
TGTGCCAGCAGCCAGGGACAGAGCAAAAACATTCAGTACTTC
CASSQGQSKNIQYF
>TRBV27|TRBD1|TRBJ1-2|.
TGTGCCAGCTACCAAACAGGGGCGGGTGATGGCTACACCTTC
CASYQTGAGDGYTF
>TRBV4-1|.|TRBJ1-2|.
TGCGCCAGCAGCCTCATAGGGGACTATGGCTACACCTTC
CASSLIGDYGYTF
>TRBV18|.|TRBJ1-4|.
TGTGCCAGCTCACAACTCGGCACAGGAGCAACTAATGAAAAACTGTTTTTT
CASSQLGTGATNEKLFF
>TRBV5-1|.|TRBJ1-2|.
TGCGCCAGCAGCTTGGCTCATCGGGGGACCGGCTACACCTTC
CASSLAHRGTGYTF
>TRBV19|.|TRBJ1-6|.
TGTGCCAGTAGTACGTCTCCGAGCTCCTATAATTCACCCCTCCACTTT
CASSTSPSSYNSPLHF
>TRBV11-2|.|TRBJ2-7|few
TGTGCCAGCAGCGTCGACCGGGTGAGCTCCTACGAGCAGTACTTC
CASSVDRVSSYEQYF
>TRBV3-1/TRBV3-2|.|TRBJ2-7|few
TGTGCCAGCAGCCCTACTGACACCTACGAGCAGTACTTC
CASSPTDTYEQYF
>TRBV5-1|.|TRBJ1-2|few
TGCGCCAGCAGCTTGGCACCAGGGGACTATGGCTACACCTTC
CASSLAPGDYGYTF
>TRBV7-2|TRBD2|TRBJ2-4|.
TGTGCCAGCAGCTCGGGGGTTGGGATCAGCGGGGGAGCCAAAAACATTCAGTACTTC
CASSSGVGISGGAKNIQYF
>TRBV2|.|TRBJ2-1|.
TGTGCCAGCAGTGCCTGGCCGGGGGAGCAGTTCTTC
CASSAWPGEQFF
>TRBV6-5|.|TRBJ2-5|.
TGTGCCAGCAGCCGCTCAGTGATCCAAGAGACCCAGTACTTC
CASSRSVIQETQYF
>TRBV10-2|TRBD1|TRBJ1-5|.
TGCGCCAGCAGCGATTATCTGACAGGGTCAAATCAGCCCCAGCATTTT
CASSDYLTGSNQPQHF